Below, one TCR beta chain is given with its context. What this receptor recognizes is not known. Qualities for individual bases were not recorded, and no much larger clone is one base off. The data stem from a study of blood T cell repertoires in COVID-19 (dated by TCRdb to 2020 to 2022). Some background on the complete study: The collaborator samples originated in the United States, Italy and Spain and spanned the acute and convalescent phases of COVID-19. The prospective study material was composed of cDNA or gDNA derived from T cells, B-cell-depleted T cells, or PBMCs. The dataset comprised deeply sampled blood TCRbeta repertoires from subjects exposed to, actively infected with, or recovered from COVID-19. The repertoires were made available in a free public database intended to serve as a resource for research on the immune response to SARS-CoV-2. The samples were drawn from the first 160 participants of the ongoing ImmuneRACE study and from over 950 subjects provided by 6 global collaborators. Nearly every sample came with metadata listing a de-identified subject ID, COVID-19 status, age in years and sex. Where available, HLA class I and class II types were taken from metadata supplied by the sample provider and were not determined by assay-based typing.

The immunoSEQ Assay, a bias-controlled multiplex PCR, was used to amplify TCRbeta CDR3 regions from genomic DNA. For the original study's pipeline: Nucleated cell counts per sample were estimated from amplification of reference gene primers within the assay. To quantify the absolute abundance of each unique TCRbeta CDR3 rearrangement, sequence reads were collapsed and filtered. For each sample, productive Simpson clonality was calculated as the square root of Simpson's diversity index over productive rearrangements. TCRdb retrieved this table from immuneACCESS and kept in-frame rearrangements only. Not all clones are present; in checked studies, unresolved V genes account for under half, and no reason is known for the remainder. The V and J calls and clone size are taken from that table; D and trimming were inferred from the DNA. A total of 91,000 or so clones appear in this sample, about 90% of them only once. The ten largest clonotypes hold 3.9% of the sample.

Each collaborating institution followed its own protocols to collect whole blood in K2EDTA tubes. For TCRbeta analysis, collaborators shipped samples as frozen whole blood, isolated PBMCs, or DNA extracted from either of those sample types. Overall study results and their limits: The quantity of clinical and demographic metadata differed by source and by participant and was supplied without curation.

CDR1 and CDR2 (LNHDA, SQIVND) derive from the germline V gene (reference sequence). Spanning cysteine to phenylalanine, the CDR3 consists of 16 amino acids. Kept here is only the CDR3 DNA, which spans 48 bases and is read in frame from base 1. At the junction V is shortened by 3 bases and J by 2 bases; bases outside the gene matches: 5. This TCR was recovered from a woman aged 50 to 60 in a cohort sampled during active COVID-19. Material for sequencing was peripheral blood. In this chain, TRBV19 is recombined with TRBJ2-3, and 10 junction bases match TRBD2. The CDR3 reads CASSIGAGGPTDTQYF. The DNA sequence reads TGTGCCAGTAGTATCGGAGCGGGAGGGCCCACAGATACGCAGTATTTT.